A selection of T cell receptor beta chains follows, all from one sample in a study of blood T cell repertoires in COVID-19. Generated by immunoSEQ multiplex PCR, the TCRdb table keeps only in-frame clones and is missing some. The data contain a few hundred thousand clones, roughly 84% of them singletons. The sequencing sample was made of PBMCs or T cells enriched from blood (not recorded which). Source of these receptors: a woman aged 40 to 50 who had recovered from COVID-19. Both conserved end residues are part of each CDR3. A D gene is named only where the DNA matches it firmly. Some rows have no size entry. The others give once, few or many, or a class for an expanded clone.

TRBJ2-7,TRBD1,TRBV5-4,NA,CASSLGQGGYEQYF,TGTGCCAGCAGCCTGGGACAGGGGGGCTACGAGCAGTACTTC
TRBJ1-4,NA,TRBV4-1,NA,CASSQDIISGATNEKLFF,TGCGCCAGCAGCCAAGATATTATATCGGGAGCAACTAATGAAAAACTGTTTTTT
TRBJ2-7,NA,TRBV5-5,NA,CASSLVGRSPYEQYF,TGTGCCAGCAGCTTGGTGGGCAGAAGTCCCTACGAGCAGTACTTC
TRBJ2-7,TRBD2,TRBV11-1,once,CASSLNSAGVHEQYF,TGTGCCAGCAGCTTAAACTCAGCGGGAGTTCACGAGCAGTACTTC
TRBJ2-6,NA,TRBV15,NA,CATSREGSGANVLTF,TGTGCCACCAGCAGGGAGGGCTCTGGGGCCAACGTCCTGACTTTC
TRBJ2-2,TRBD1,TRBV28,NA,CASSLFTGAPSETTGELFF,TGTGCCAGCAGTTTATTCACAGGGGCCCCGTCGGAGACCACCGGGGAGCTGTTTTTT
TRBJ1-2,NA,TRBV3-1/TRBV3-2,NA,CASSQGTGDSTNYGYTF,TGTGCCAGCAGCCAAGGCACAGGAGACTCTACTAACTATGGCTACACCTTC
TRBJ2-5,TRBD2,TRBV6-5,NA,CAMSGTSGRETQYF,TGTGCCATGTCCGGGACTAGCGGGCGGGAGACCCAGTACTTC
TRBJ2-7,TRBD2,TRBV29-1,NA,CSVVSWTSGYEQYF,TGCAGCGTTGTTTCATGGACTAGCGGCTACGAGCAGTACTTC
TRBJ2-3,NA,TRBV5-1,once,CASSFGGTSTDTQYF,TGCGCCAGCAGCTTTGGCGGGACTAGCACAGATACGCAGTATTTT
TRBJ1-5,TRBD1,TRBV2,once,CASSARTGARNQPQHF,TGTGCCAGCAGTGCCCGGACAGGGGCCCGCAATCAGCCCCAGCATTTT
TRBJ1-5,NA,TRBV18,NA,CASSESNQPQHF,TGTGCCAGCTCCGAGAGCAATCAGCCCCAGCATTTT
TRBJ2-1,NA,TRBV3-1/TRBV3-2,once,CASSPEDSSYNEQFF,TGTGCCAGCAGCCCCGAGGACAGCTCCTACAATGAGCAGTTCTTC
TRBJ2-3,NA,TRBV12-3/TRBV12-4,NA,CASSSRDTQYF,TGTGCCAGCAGCTCTAGAGATACGCAGTATTTT
TRBJ1-2,NA,TRBV19,NA,CASSIAAGALHGYTF,TGTGCCAGTAGTATCGCCGCAGGGGCGCTCCATGGCTACACCTTC
TRBJ2-7,TRBD1,TRBV13,NA,CASSRPTGGMYEQYF,TGTGCCAGCAGCCGGCCGACAGGGGGCATGTACGAGCAGTACTTC